This passage covers 32 T cell receptor beta chains from one sample sequenced in a study of CXCR3-negative and CXCR3-positive naive CD8 T cells. Study results and caveats: TRB CDR3s of CXCR3-positive naive cells were more hydrophobic than those of CXCR3-negative naive cells.

Libraries were UMI-labeled 5' RACE TRB cDNA. With the 5' RACE reads reprocessed, TCRdb shows one record per CDR3 protein and no DNA. This sample carries 85,000 to 130,000 distinct CDR3 sequences, with approximately 0.37% going to the ten biggest clones. Their antigens remain unidentified. The sample was naive CXCR3+ CD8+ T cells from blood. Indicated subset: CD45RO-CCR7+CD27+CD95- naive CD8+ T cells expressing CXCR3 (TNR3+). The receptor source for this set is a human donor in good health. Some clones in this sample may be carry-over from other donors' samples.

The chain is built from TRBV28 and TRBJ2-7; TCRdb names TRBD2, which stays unverified in the absence of DNA. Germline V gene data show CDR1 as MDHEN and CDR2 as SYDVKM. The CDR3 is 16 residues long. The CDR3 loop is CASSLILAERPYEQYF.

The chain combines TRBV12-3 or TRBV12-4 with TRBJ2-7; TCRdb's D call, TRBD1, is unchecked because there is no DNA. CDR3 size: 15 residues. CDR3: CASSPSDRTLGEQYF.

The V gene is TRBV6-5, the J gene TRBJ2-1; TCRdb's assignment of TRBD2 cannot be checked, as there is no DNA. The CDR3 consists of 15 residues. CDR1 is MNHEY, CDR2 SVGAGI, per germline. CDR3 protein: CASSSSGGAGNEQFF.

This chain connects TRBV7-2 to TRBJ2-7; lacking DNA, the TRBD1 call made by TCRdb goes unchecked. Germline V gene sequence: CDR1 SGHTA, CDR2 FQGNSA. The CDR3 is 18 amino acids. This chain's CDR3 is CASSPTPGTGRSSYEQYF.

This rearrangement joins TRBV5-5 to TRBJ2-1; TCRdb gives TRBD2 as the D gene, but with no DNA this cannot be confirmed. The CDR3 extends over 15 amino acids. CDR1 is SGHKS, CDR2 YYEKEE, per germline (reference sequence). The CDR3 spells CASSLSGGGFNEQFF.

V and J are TRBV27 and TRBJ2-7. The germline CDR1 and CDR2 sequences are MNHEY and SMNVEV (reference sequence). The CDR3 sequence is 11 residues long. The CDR3 spells CASSFLGEQYF.

This rearrangement joins TRBV12-3 or TRBV12-4 to TRBJ2-1. This CDR3 comprises 14 residues. CDR3 sequence: CASSLDRDPNEQFF.

This rearrangement joins TRBV5-6 to TRBJ1-4; the TCRdb call, TRBD1, lacks DNA for checking. The germline V gene encodes CDR1 SGHDT and CDR2 YYEEEE. The CDR3 consists of 13 residues. The CDR3 region is CASSQGGNEKLFF.

This rearrangement joins TRBV4-1 to TRBJ2-7. CDR1 and CDR2 (germline): MGHRA, YSYEKL. The CDR3 contains 14 residues. This chain's CDR3 is CASSTSTGAYEQYF.

The V gene is TRBV29-1, the J gene TRBJ2-7; the TCRdb D gene call, TRBD2, has no DNA to confirm it. The length of the CDR3 is 16 residues. CDR1 SQVTM and CDR2 ANQGSEA come from the germline V gene. CDR3 protein: CSVEDWEEGGAYEQYF.

The chain is built from TRBV11-3 and TRBJ2-3; TCRdb returns TRBD1, unconfirmable since there is no DNA. Germline V CDR1 and CDR2: SGHNT, YENEEA. The CDR3 spans 12 residues. CDR3 loop: CASSPTEDTQYF.

The rearrangement links TRBV7-9 to TRBJ2-7; TCRdb's D call of TRBD1 is untestable without DNA. The CDR3 loop spans 17 amino acids. Per germline, CDR1 SEHNR and CDR2 FQNEAQ (reference sequence). The CDR3 spells CASSPQRSGTGAYEQYF.

The V gene is TRBV7-2, the J gene TRBJ2-1; TCRdb's assignment of TRBD2 cannot be checked, as there is no DNA. The CDR3 length is 15 residues. Germline-derived CDR1 and CDR2 are SGHTA and FQGNSA. The CDR3 here is CASALLAVSYNEQFF.

The gene calls are TRBV12-2 and TRBJ1-5; TCRdb indicates TRBD1, and absent DNA this call remains unverified. TRBV12-2 is labeled a pseudogene. The CDR3 has 15 residues. The CDR3 protein is CASRSNNRAVQPQHF.

The chain carries TRBV29-1 and TRBJ2-2. Germline CDR1 and CDR2: SQVTM and ANQGSEA. CDR3 size: 14 residues. CDR3 residues: CSVKDPTVSGELFF.

CDR3 region: CASSLSRGEAFF. This chain uses TRBV7-3 with TRBJ1-1; the D gene TCRdb calls, TRBD1, cannot be checked with no DNA. Germline lookup yields CDR1 SGHTA and CDR2 FQGTGA. The CDR3 extends over 12 amino acids.

This chain joins TRBV5-1 and TRBJ2-2; the D gene TCRdb calls, TRBD1, cannot be checked with no DNA. The length of the CDR3 is 16 residues. Germline V CDR1 and CDR2: SGHRS, YFSETQ. This CDR3 reads CASSPWWQGETGELFF.

The genes are TRBV5-8 and TRBJ2-7. Per the germline V gene, CDR1 is SGHTS and CDR2 is YDEGEE. The CDR3 consists of 13 residues. The CDR3 region is CASSFYDSYEQYF.

The chain couples TRBV11-3 to TRBJ1-2; the D call of TRBD1 rests on TCRdb alone, since no DNA is present to check it. The CDR3 is 15 residues long. From germline, CDR1 is SGHNT and CDR2 YENEEA. The CDR3 loop reads CASSSTPQGGYGYTF.

The rearrangement links TRBV4-1 to TRBJ2-5; TCRdb's assignment of TRBD1 cannot be checked, as there is no DNA. Germline V gene data show CDR1 as MGHRA and CDR2 as YSYEKL. This CDR3 has 16 amino acids. The CDR3 sequence: CASSSHGGGEEETQYF.

This sequence joins TRBV16 and TRBJ1-5; TCRdb designates TRBD1, a call that cannot be tested without DNA. The CDR3 consists of 15 residues. Germline CDR1 KGHSY, CDR2 FQNENV. The CDR3 region is CASSTEGDGNQPQHF.

V gene TRBV20-1 combines with J gene TRBJ2-7. The length of the CDR3 is 16 residues. Per the germline V gene, CDR1 is DFQATT and CDR2 is SNEGSKA (reference sequence). CDR3 loop: CSARGTEPHPYYEQYF.

The V call is TRBV6-4, the J call TRBJ2-1; there is no DNA to check the TCRdb D call of TRBD2. Germline values: CDR1 MRHNA, CDR2 SNTAGT. The CDR3 extends over 17 amino acids. The CDR3 here is CASSVSSVGVTYNEQFF.

The rearrangement uses TRBV25-1 and TRBJ2-7. Looked up from germline, CDR1 is MGHDK and CDR2 is SYGVNS. The CDR3 contains 13 residues. The CDR3 sequence: CASSESGSYEQYF.

CDR3 residues: CASSHPWDRDREQYF. This sequence joins TRBV4-1 and TRBJ2-7; TCRdb gives TRBD1 as the D gene, but with no DNA this cannot be confirmed. There are 15 residues in the CDR3. Germline V lookup: CDR1 MGHRA, CDR2 YSYEKL.

V and J are TRBV12-3 or TRBV12-4 and TRBJ1-5. The CDR3 is 16 residues long. The CDR3 here is CASSPTLEGSNQPQHF.

The genes are TRBV6-2 or TRBV6-3 and TRBJ2-5; the D gene TCRdb calls, TRBD2, cannot be checked with no DNA. The germline CDR1 and CDR2 sequences are MNHEY and SVGEGT. The CDR3 extends over 16 amino acids. CDR3 amino acids: CASSYIAGVGGETQYF.

This chain connects TRBV13 to TRBJ2-7. The CDR3 runs to 13 residues. From germline, CDR1 is PRHDT and CDR2 FYEKMQ (reference sequence). Here the CDR3 reads CASSSGSSHEQYF. Looking up the rest from reference TRBV13 and TRBJ2-7 gives the full variable domain: AAGVIQSPRHLIKEKRETATLKCYPIPRHDTVYWYQQGPGQDPQFLISFYEKMQSDKGSIPDRFSAQQFSDYHSELNMSSLELGDSALYFCASSSGSSHEQYFGPGTRLTVT.

This rearrangement joins TRBV20-1 to TRBJ2-2; TCRdb names TRBD2, which stays unverified in the absence of DNA. This CDR3 has 17 residues. Germline CDR1 and CDR2: DFQATT and SNEGSKA (reference sequence). CDR3 loop: CSAQGLAADGVTGELFF.

The chain employs TRBV11-2 and TRBJ1-3; TCRdb names TRBD1, which stays unverified in the absence of DNA. The germline V gene encodes CDR1 SGHAT and CDR2 FQNNGV. This CDR3 contains 11 residues. CDR3: CASSPGGTIYF.

The V gene is TRBV15, the J gene TRBJ2-1; absent DNA, TCRdb's TRBD2 call cannot be checked. This CDR3 contains 15 residues. Germline V gives CDR1 LNHNV, CDR2 YYDKDF (reference sequence). The CDR3 region is CATTSGRKSYNEQFF.

The chain combines TRBV7-9 with TRBJ2-1; checking the TCRdb D call of TRBD2 is not possible without DNA. Looked up from germline, CDR1 is SEHNR and CDR2 is FQNEAQ (reference sequence). The CDR3 covers 18 residues. The CDR3 reads CASRTGTSGGSSYNEQFF.